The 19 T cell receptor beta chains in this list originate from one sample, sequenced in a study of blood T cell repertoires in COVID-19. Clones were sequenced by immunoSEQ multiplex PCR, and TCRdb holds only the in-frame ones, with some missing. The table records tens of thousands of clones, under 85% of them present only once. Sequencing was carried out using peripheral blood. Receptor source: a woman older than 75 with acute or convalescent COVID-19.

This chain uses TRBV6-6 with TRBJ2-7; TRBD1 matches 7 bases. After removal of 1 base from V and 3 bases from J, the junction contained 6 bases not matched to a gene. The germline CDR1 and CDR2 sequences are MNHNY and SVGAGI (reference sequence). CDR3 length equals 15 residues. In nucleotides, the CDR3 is TGTGCCAGCAGTTACTTTGGGACAGCAAACTACGAGCAGTACTTC. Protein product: CASSYFGTANYEQYF.

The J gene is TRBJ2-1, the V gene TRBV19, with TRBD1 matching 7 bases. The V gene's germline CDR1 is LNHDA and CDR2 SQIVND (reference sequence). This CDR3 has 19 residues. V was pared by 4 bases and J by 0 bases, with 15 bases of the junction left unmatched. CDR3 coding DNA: TGTGCCAGTAGTACCCTATGGCAGGGGGTGTCGAGCTCCTACAATGAGCAGTTCTTC. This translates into CASSTLWQGVSSSYNEQFF.

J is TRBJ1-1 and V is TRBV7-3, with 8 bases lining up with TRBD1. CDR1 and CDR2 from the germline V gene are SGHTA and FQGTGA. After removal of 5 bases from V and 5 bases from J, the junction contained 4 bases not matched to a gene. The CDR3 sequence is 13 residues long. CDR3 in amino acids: CASSRQGYTEAFF. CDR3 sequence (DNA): TGTGCCAGCAGCAGACAGGGGTATACTGAAGCTTTCTTT. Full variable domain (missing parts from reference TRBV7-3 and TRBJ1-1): GAGVSQTPSNKVTEKGKYVELRCDPISGHTALYWYRQSLGQGPEFLIYFQGTGAADDSGLPNDRFFAVRPEGSVSTLKIQRTERGDSAVYLCASSRQGYTEAFFGQGTRLTVV.

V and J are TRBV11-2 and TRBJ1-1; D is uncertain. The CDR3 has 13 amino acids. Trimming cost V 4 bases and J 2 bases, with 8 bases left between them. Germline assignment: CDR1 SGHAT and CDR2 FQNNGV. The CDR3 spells CASSSGINTEAFF. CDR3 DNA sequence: TGTGCCAGCAGCTCGGGGATTAACACTGAAGCTTTCTTT.

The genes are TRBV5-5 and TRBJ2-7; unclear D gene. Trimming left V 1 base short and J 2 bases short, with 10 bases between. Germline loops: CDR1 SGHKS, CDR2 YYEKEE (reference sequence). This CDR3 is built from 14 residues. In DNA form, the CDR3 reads TGTGCCAGCAGCTTGTTTGAGCAGGCCTACGAGCAGTACTTC. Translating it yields CASSLFEQAYEQYF.

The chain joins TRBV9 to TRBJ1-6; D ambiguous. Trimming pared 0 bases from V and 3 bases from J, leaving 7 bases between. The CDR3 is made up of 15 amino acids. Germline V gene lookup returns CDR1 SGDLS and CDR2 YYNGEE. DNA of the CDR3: TGTGCCAGCAGCGTAGGCACAGACTATAATTCACCCCTCCACTTT. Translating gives CASSVGTDYNSPLHF.

The CDR3 protein is CASSLGRGYGYTF. Written as DNA, the CDR3 is TGTGCCAGCAGCTTAGGAAGGGGCTATGGCTACACCTTC. This chain connects TRBV7-8 to TRBJ1-2; TRBD1 is a possible D gene (5 bases). This CDR3 comprises 13 residues. Germline V gene data show CDR1 as SGHVS and CDR2 as FQNEAQ. Trimming removed 1 base from V and 4 bases from J, with 7 bases in between.

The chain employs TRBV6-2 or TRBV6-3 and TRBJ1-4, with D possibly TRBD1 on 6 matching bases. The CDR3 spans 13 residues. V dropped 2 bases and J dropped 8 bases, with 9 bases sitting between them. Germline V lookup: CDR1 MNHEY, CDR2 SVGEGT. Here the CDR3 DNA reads TGTGCCAGCAGTTACAAGCAGGGGGAAAAACTGTTTTTT. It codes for CASSYKQGEKLFF.

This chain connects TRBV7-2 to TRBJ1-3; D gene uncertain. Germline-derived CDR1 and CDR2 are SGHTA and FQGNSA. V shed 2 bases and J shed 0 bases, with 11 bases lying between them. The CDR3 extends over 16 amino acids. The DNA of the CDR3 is TGTGCCAGCAGCTTACAACCGCGCAACTCTGGAAACACCATATATTTT. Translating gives CASSLQPRNSGNTIYF.

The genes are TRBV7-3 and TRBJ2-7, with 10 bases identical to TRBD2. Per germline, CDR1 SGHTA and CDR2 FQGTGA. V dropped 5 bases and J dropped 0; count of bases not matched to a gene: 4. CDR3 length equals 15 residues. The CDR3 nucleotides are TGTGCCAGCAGCGAAGCGGGAGGGCCCTCCTACGAGCAGTACTTC. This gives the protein CASSEAGGPSYEQYF.

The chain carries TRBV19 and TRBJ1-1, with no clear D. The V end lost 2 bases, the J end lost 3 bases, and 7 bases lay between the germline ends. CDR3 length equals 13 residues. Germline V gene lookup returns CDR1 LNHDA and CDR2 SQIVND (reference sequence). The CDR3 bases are TGTGCCAGTAGTATATATCGGGACACTGAAGCTTTCTTT. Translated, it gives CASSIYRDTEAFF.

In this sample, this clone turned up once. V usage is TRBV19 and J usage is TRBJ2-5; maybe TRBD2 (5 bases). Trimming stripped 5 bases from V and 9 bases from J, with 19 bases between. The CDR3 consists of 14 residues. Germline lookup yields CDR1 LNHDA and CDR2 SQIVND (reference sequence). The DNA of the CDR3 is TGTGCCAGTAGTCCTTCACCTAGCCCGAGGGCCCAGTACTTC. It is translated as CASSPSPSPRAQYF.

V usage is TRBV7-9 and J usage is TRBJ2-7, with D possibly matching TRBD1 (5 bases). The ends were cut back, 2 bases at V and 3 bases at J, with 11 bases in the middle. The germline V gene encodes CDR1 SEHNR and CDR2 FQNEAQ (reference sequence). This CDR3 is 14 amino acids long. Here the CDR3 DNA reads TGTGCCAGCAGCTTAACTGGGGCGGTCTACGAGCAGTACTTC. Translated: CASSLTGAVYEQYF.

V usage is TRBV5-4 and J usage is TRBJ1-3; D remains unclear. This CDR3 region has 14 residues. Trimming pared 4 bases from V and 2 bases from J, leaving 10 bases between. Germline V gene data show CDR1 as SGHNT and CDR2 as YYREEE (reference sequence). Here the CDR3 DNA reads TGTGCCAGCAGCCTGGCCAGAACTGGAAACACCATATATTTT. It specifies CASSLARTGNTIYF. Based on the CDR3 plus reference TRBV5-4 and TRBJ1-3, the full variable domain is ETGVTQSPTHLIKTRGQQVTLRCSSQSGHNTVSWYQQALGQGPQFIFQYYREEENGRGNFPPRFSGLQFPNYSSELNVNALELDDSALYLCASSLARTGNTIYFGEGSWLTVV.

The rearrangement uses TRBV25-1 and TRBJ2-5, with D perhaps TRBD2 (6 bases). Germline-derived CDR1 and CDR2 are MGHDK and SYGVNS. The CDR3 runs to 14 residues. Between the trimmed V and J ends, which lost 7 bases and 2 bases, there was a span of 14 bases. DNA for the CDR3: TGTGCCAGCACAGTGGGAGGCCCGCAAGAGACCCAGTACTTC. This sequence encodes CASTVGGPQETQYF. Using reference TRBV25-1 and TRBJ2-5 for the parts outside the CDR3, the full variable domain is EADIYQTPRYLVIGTGKKITLECSQTMGHDKMYWYQQDPGMELHLIHYSYGVNSTEKGDLSSESTVSRIRTEHFPLTLESARPSHTSQYLCASTVGGPQETQYFGPGTRLLVL.

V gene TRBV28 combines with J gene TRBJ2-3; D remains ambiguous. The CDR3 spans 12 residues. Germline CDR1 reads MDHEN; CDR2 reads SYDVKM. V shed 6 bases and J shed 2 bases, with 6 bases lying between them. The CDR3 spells CASSGYTDTQYF. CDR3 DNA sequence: TGTGCCAGCAGCGGGTACACAGATACGCAGTATTTT.

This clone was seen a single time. The CDR3 here is CASSVTGTNYEQYF. The CDR3 DNA follows: TGTGCCAGCAGCGTCACCGGGACAAACTACGAGCAGTACTTC. The chain couples TRBV9 to TRBJ2-7; tentatively, D is TRBD1 (6 bases). Germline V gene lookup returns CDR1 SGDLS and CDR2 YYNGEE. The ends were cut back, 2 bases at V and 3 bases at J, with 12 bases in the middle. The CDR3 is made up of 14 amino acids. Complete variable domain (other parts from reference TRBV9 and TRBJ2-7): DSGVTQTPKHLITATGQRVTLRCSPRSGDLSVYWYQQSLDQGLQFLIQYYNGEERAKGNILERFSAQQFPDLHSELNLSSLELGDSALYFCASSVTGTNYEQYFGPGTRLTVT.

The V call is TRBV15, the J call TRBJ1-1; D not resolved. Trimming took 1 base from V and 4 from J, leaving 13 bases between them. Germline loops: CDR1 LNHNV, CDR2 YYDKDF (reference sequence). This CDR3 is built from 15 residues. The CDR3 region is CATSRADPRGTEAFF. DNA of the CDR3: TGTGCCACCAGCAGAGCCGACCCCAGAGGCACTGAAGCTTTCTTT.

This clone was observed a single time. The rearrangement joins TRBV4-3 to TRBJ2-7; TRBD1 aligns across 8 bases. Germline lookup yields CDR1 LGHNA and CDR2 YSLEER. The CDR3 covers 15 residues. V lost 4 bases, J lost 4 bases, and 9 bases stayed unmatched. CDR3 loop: CASSPQAGGIYEQYF. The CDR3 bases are TGCGCCAGCAGCCCACAGGCAGGGGGCATTTACGAGCAGTACTTC.